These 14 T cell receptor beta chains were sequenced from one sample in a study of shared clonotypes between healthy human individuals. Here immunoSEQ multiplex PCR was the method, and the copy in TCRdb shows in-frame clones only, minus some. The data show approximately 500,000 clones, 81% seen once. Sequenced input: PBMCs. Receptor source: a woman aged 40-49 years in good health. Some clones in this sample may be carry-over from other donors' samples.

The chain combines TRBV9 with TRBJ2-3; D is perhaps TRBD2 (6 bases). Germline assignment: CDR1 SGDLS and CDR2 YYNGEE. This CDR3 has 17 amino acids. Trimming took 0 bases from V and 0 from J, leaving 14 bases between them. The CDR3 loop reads CASSVGSSATSTDTQYF. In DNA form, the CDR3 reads TGTGCCAGCAGCGTAGGGTCTAGCGCTACTAGCACAGATACGCAGTATTTT. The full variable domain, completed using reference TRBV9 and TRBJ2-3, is DSGVTQTPKHLITATGQRVTLRCSPRSGDLSVYWYQQSLDQGLQFLIQYYNGEERAKGNILERFSAQQFPDLHSELNLSSLELGDSALYFCASSVGSSATSTDTQYFGPGTRLTVL.

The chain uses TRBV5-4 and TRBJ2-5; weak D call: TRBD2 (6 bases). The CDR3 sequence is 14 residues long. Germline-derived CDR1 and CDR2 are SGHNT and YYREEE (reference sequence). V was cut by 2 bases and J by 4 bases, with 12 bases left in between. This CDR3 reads CASSLGAGIETQYF. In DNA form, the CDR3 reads TGTGCCAGCAGCTTAGGGGCGGGGATAGAGACCCAGTACTTC.

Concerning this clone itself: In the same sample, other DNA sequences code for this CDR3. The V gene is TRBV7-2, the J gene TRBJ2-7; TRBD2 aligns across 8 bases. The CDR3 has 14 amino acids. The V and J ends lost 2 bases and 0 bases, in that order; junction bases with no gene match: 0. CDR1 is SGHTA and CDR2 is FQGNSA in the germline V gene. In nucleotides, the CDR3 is TGTGCCAGCAGCTTAACTAGCGGCTCCTACGAGCAGTACTTC. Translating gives CASSLTSGSYEQYF.

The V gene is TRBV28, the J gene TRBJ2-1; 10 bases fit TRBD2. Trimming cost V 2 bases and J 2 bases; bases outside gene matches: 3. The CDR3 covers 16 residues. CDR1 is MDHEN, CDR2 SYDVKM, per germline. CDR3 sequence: CASSLPGTSAYNEQFF. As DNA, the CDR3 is TGTGCCAGCAGTTTACCCGGGACTAGCGCCTACAATGAGCAGTTCTTC.

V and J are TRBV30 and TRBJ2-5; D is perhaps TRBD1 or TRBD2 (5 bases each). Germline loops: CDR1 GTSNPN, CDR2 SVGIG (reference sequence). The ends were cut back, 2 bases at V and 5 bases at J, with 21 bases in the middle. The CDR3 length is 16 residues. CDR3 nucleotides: TGTGCCTGGAGTCGCCTCCGGGACGGGGTTCGGGAGACCCAGTACTTC. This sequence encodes CAWSRLRDGVRETQYF.

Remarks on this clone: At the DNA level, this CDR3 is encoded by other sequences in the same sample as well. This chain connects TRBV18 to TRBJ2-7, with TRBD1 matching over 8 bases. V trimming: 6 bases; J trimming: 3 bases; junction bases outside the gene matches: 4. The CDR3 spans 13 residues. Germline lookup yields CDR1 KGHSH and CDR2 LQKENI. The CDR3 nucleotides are TGTGCCAGCTCGAGGGACAGGAACTACGAGCAGTACTTC. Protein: CASSRDRNYEQYF.

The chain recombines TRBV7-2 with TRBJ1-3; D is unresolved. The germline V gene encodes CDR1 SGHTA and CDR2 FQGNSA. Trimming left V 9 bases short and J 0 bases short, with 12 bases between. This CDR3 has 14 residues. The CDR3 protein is CASTRGVSGNTIYF. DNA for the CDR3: TGTGCCAGTACCCGGGGAGTCTCTGGAAACACCATATATTTT.

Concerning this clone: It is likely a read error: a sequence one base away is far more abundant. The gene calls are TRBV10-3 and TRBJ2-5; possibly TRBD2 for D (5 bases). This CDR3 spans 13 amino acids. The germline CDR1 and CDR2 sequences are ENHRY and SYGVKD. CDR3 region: CAISGGPQEAQYF. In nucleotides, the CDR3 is TGTGCCATCAGCGGAGGTCCACAAGAGGCCCAGTACTTC.

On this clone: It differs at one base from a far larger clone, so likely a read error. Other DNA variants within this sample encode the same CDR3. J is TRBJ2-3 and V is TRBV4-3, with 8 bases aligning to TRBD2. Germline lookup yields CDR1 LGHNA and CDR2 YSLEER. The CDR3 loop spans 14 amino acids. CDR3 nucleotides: TGCGCCAGCAGCCAGGGACTAGAGGCAGATACACAGTATTTT. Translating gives CASSQGLEADTQYF.

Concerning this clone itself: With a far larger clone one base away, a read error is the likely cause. CDR3 sequence: CAWSIPVTELFF. CDR3 DNA sequence: TGTGCCTGGAGTATACCGGTAACGGAGCTGTTTTTT. The chain joins TRBV30 to TRBJ1-3; D gene ambiguous. The J call may be wrong; the DNA end is better matched by TRBJ2-2. Germline-derived CDR1 and CDR2 are GTSNPN and SVGIG (reference sequence). The CDR3 spans 12 residues.

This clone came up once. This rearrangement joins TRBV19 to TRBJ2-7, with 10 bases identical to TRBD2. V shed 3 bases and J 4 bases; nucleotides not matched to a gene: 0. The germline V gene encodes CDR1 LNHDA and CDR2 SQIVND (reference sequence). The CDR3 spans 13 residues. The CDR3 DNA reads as TGTGCCAGTAGTATGACTAGCGGGTACGAGCAGTACTTC. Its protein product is CASSMTSGYEQYF.

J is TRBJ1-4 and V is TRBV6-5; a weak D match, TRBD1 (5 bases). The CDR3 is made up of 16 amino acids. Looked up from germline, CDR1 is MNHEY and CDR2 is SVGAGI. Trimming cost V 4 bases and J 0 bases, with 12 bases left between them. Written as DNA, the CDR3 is TGTGCCAGCAGTTCCCCCAGGGATGCAACTAATGAAAAACTGTTTTTT. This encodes CASSSPRDATNEKLFF.

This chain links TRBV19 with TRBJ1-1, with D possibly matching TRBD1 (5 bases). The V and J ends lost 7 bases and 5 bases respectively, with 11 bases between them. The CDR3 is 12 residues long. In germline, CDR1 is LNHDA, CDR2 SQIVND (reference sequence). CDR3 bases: TGTGCCAGTAATGGGGCAGGGACTGAAGCTTTCTTT. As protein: CASNGAGTEAFF.

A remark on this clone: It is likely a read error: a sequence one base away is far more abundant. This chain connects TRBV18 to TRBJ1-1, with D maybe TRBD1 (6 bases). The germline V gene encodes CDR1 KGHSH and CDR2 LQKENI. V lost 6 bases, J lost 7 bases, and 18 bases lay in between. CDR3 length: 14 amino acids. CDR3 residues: CASSSLQGQIEAFF. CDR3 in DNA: TGTGCCAGCTCGAGTTTGCAGGGGCAAATTGAAGCTTTCTTT.